The sequence of this T cell receptor (beta chain) was determined in a study of T cell responses to AZD1222 COVID-19 vaccine. Study-wide context: Timing groups of about 4 and about 12 weeks for second doses were pooled.

Study conclusions and caveats: Baseline serostatus was positive in only a handful of AZD1222 recipients. Regions left unmutated in variants are reportedly the target of nearly half of spike-specific TCRs. Researchers report vaccine-associated CD4 TCRs spanning spike, with dominance at 160-218 and 743-854.

There are 12 residues in the CDR3. The V and J ends lost 4 bases and 5 bases respectively, with 9 bases between them. Germline V gives CDR1 SEHNR, CDR2 FQNEAQ (reference sequence). About this clone itself: Its antigen is undetermined.

Method: immunoSEQ multiplex PCR; TCRdb's copy keeps in-frame clones and lacks some. The repertoire has some 97,000 clones, approximately 87% of them found once; the top ten carry approximately 15%. The source is an adult in good health. Here the sequenced sample was peripheral blood, taken on day 0 of AZD1222 vaccination. The chain combines TRBV7-9 with TRBJ2-7; D may match TRBD1 or TRBD2 (5 bases each). The CDR3 protein is CASSSPGHEQYF. CDR3 sequence (DNA): TGTGCCAGCAGCTCTCCGGGGCACGAGCAGTACTTC.